In its sample, the clone carrying this T cell receptor (beta chain) was seen a few times. Roughly 9.2 milliliters of peripheral blood were drawn from each donor into EDTA-treated tubes. Together with a sample-barcoded 5' primer, a J-beta primer mix was included in a second PCR lasting roughly 6 to 12 cycles. Each CDR3 protein gets one entry after TCRdb re-called the 5' RACE reads with MiXCR. The sample consists of over 750,000 distinct CDR3 sequences, 25% of them appearing once. This sample is drawn from a study of blood T cells in healthy people across ages. Study details: With template switching, about one barcoded beta molecule was captured per two T cells.

V lost 2 bases and J lost 6, with 11 bases in between. Germline V gives CDR1 LGHDT, CDR2 YNNKEL (reference sequence). The CDR3 consists of 14 residues. The sample was also linked to a second study, of T cells of mothers and their children.

This sequence joins TRBV3-1 and TRBJ1-5; D might be TRBD1 (5 bases). The TCR sequence derives from a boy aged 10-17 years in good health. The sample taken for sequencing was blood. DNA for the CDR3: TGTGCCAGCAGCCAATTAGGGGAAAGTCAGCCCCAGCATTTT. Amino acids: CASSQLGESQPQHF. The full variable domain, its missing parts supplied by reference TRBV3-1 and TRBJ1-5, is DTAVSQTPKYLVTQMGNDKSIKCEQNLGHDTMYWYKQDSKKFLKIMFSYNNKELIINETVPNRFSPKSPDKAHLNLHINSLELGDSAVYFCASSQLGESQPQHFGDGTRLSIL.